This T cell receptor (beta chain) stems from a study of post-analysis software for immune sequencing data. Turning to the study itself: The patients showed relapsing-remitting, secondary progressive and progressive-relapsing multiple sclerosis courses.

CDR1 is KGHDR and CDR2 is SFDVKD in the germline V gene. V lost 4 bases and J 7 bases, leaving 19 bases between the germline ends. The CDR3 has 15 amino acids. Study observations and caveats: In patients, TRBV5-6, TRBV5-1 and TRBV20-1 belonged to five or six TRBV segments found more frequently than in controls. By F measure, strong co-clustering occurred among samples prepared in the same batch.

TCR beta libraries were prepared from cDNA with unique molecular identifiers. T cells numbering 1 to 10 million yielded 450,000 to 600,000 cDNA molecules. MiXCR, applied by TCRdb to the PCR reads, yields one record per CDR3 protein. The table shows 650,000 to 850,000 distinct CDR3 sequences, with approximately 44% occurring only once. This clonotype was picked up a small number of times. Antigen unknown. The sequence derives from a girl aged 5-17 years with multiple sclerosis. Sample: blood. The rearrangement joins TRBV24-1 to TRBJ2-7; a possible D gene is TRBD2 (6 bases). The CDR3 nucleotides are TGTGCCACCAGTGAGCCGGGACCCACTCGGGGGGAGCAGTACTTC. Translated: CATSEPGPTRGEQYF.